One sample yielded the 10 T cell receptor beta chains listed below, sequenced in a study of blood T cell repertoires in COVID-19. Measured with immunoSEQ multiplex PCR; TCRdb has only the in-frame clones, and not every one. The sample holds more than 85,000 clones, 70% to 90% seen once. Sequenced material: peripheral blood. The receptors were gathered from a man aged 55 to 70 with acute or convalescent COVID-19.

The CDR3 here is CATSDLISGGNEQFF. CDR3 in DNA: TGTGCCACCAGTGATTTGATTAGCGGGGGTAATGAGCAGTTCTTC. This chain connects TRBV24-1 to TRBJ2-1; 9 positions agree with TRBD2. V lost 0 bases to trimming and J lost 7 bases; unmatched junction nucleotides: 3. The CDR3 is 15 residues long. CDR1 and CDR2 (germline): KGHDR, SFDVKD.

The chain employs TRBV7-2 and TRBJ2-1, with 7 bases identical to TRBD2. Germline-derived CDR1 and CDR2 are SGHTA and FQGNSA. CDR3 length equals 16 residues. V lost 5 bases to trimming and J lost 4 bases; unmatched junction nucleotides: 11. The CDR3 coding sequence is TGTGCCAGCAGCCCTCCGGCTAGCGGCATTTACAATGAGCAGTTCTTC. Translation: CASSPPASGIYNEQFF.

This chain uses TRBV18 with TRBJ2-2; 7 bases are a match to TRBD1. The CDR3 is 17 residues long. Germline V CDR1 and CDR2: KGHSH, LQKENI. V shed 2 bases, J shed 3 bases, and the junction held 9 bases outside the gene matches. The CDR3, as DNA: TGTGCCAGCTCACCAACAATCGGACAGGCCTACACCGGGGAGCTGTTTTTT. This translates into CASSPTIGQAYTGELFF.

J is TRBJ1-1 and V is TRBV5-1; weak D call: TRBD1 (5 bases). V lost 4 bases to trimming and J lost 7 bases, with 14 bases between them. The CDR3 is 13 amino acids. The germline V gene has CDR1 SGHRS and CDR2 YFSETQ. The CDR3 sequence is CASSREQGIEAFF. The CDR3 DNA is TGCGCCAGCAGCCGAGAGCAGGGTATTGAAGCTTTCTTT.

J is TRBJ2-1 and V is TRBV21-1; TRBD2 was called by the table and not checked on the DNA. TRBV21-1 represents a pseudogene. This CDR3 is 15 amino acids long. The CDR3 nucleotides are TGTGCCAGCAGCTTCCGGGGGTGGTCCTACAATGAGCAGTTCTTC. This sequence encodes CASSFRGWSYNEQFF.

The CDR3 DNA reads TGTGCCAGCAGCTTAGCTACCTGGCGGGAGTACAATGAGCAGTTCTTC. Translation: CASSLATWREYNEQFF. V and J are TRBV7-2 and TRBJ2-1, with 7 nucleotides matching TRBD2. Germline CDR1 SGHTA, CDR2 FQGNSA. The CDR3 sequence is 16 residues long. Trimming cost V 0 bases and J 4 bases; bases outside gene matches: 6.

As DNA, the CDR3 is TGCGCCAGCAGCTTGGAGGCTAGCGGGATTTCCTACAATGAGCAGTTCTTC. Translating gives CASSLEASGISYNEQFF. This chain joins TRBV5-1 and TRBJ2-1, with 9 bases lining up with TRBD2. This CDR3 has 17 amino acids. Germline loops: CDR1 SGHRS, CDR2 YFSETQ. With V trimmed by 0 bases and J by 1 base, 5 bases remained unmatched.

The chain joins TRBV11-3 to TRBJ2-1; D may be TRBD1 (6 bases). V gave up 5 bases and J gave up 9 bases, with 11 bases separating them. Per germline, CDR1 SGHNT and CDR2 YENEEA. There are 12 residues in the CDR3. Here the CDR3 reads CASSPGDSEQFF. In DNA, the CDR3 is TGTGCCAGCAGCCCAGGGGATAGTGAGCAGTTCTTC.

This clone came up a few times. This chain uses TRBV4-3 with TRBJ2-1, with TRBD2 matching over 7 bases. The germline gives CDR1 LGHNA, CDR2 YSLEER. The J segment lost 8 bases and the V segment lost 0 bases, leaving 10 bases of the junction unmatched. CDR3 length: 16 amino acids. CDR3 residues: CASSQDLNGRAYEQFF. The CDR3 bases are TGCGCCAGCAGCCAAGATTTAAATGGGAGGGCCTATGAGCAGTTCTTC.

The chain is built from TRBV7-2 and TRBJ2-1, with a possible D match to TRBD2 (6 bases). Trimming took off 3 bases at V and 0 bases at J, with 12 bases between the two ends. The CDR3 spans 16 residues. Germline CDR1 SGHTA, CDR2 FQGNSA. CDR3 protein: CASSLILADSYNEQFF. The CDR3 coding sequence is TGTGCCAGCAGCTTGATTTTAGCGGACTCCTACAATGAGCAGTTCTTC.